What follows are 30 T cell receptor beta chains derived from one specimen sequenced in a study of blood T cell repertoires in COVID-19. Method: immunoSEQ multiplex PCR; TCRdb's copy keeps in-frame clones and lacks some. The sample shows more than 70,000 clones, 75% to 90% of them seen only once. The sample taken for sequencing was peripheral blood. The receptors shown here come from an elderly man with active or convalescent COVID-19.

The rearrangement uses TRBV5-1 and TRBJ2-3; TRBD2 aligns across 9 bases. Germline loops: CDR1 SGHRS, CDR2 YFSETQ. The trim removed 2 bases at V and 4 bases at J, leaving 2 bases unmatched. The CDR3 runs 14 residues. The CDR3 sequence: CASSFGLASDTQYF. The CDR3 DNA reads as TGCGCCAGCAGCTTTGGACTAGCGTCAGATACGCAGTATTTT.

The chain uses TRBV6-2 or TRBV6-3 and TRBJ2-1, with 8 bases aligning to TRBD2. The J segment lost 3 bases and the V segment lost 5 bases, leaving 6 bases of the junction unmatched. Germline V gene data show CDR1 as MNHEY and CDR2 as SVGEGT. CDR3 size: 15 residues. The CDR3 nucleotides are TGTGCCAGCAGTGACTTAGCGGGGTACTACAATGAGCAGTTCTTC. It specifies CASSDLAGYYNEQFF.

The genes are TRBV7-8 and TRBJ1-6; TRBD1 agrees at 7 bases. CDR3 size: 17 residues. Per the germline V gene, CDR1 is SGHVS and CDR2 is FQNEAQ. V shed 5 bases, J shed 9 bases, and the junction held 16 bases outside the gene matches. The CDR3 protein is CASSLTPTGKMSSPLHF. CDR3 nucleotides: TGTGCCAGCAGCCTCACACCGACAGGGAAAATGAGTTCACCCCTCCACTTT.

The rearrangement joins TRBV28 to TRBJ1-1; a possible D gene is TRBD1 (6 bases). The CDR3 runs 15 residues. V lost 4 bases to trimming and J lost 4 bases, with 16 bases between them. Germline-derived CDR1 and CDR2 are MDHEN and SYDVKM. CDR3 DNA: TGTGCCAGCAGTTCGTGGGGTACAGGGAGCACTGAAGCTTTCTTT. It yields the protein CASSSWGTGSTEAFF.

In DNA, the CDR3 is TGTGCCAGTAGTAAGCGGGAGAGGAACACCGGGGAGCTGTTTTTT. Its translation: CASSKRERNTGELFF. The rearrangement uses TRBV19 and TRBJ2-2; 8 nucleotides match TRBD2. This CDR3 spans 15 amino acids. V lost 4 bases to trimming and J lost 1 base; unmatched junction nucleotides: 2. The germline CDR1 and CDR2 sequences are LNHDA and SQIVND (reference sequence).

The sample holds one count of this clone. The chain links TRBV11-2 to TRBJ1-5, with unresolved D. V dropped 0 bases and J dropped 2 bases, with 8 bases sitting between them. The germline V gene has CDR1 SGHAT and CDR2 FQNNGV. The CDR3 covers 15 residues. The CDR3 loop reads CASSLDKIGNQPQHF. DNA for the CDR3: TGTGCCAGCAGCTTAGATAAGATAGGCAATCAGCCCCAGCATTTT. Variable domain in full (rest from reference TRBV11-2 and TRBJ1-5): EAGVAQSPRYKIIEKRQSVAFWCNPISGHATLYWYQQILGQGPKLLIQFQNNGVVDDSQLPKDRFSAERLKGVDSTLKIQPAKLEDSAVYLCASSLDKIGNQPQHFGDGTRLSIL.

The CDR3 loop reads CATSGGRASYEQYF. The DNA of the CDR3 is TGTGCCACTTCAGGGGGCAGGGCCTCCTACGAGCAGTACTTC. The genes are TRBV19 and TRBJ2-7, with 8 bases that match TRBD1. Germline CDR1 is LNHDA and CDR2 is SQIVND (reference sequence). There are 14 residues in the CDR3. The J segment lost 0 bases and the V segment lost 10 bases, leaving 8 bases of the junction unmatched.

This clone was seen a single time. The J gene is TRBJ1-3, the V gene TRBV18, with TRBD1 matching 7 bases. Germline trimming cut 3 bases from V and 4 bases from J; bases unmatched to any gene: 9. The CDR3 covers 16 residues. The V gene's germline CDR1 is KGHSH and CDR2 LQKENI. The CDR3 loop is CASSPAGGSIGNTIYF. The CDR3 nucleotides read TGTGCCAGCTCACCGGCAGGGGGATCGATAGGAAACACCATATATTTT. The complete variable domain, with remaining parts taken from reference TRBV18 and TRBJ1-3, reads NAGVMQNPRHLVRRRGQEARLRCSPMKGHSHVYWYRQLPEEGLKFMVYLQKENIIDESGMPKERFSAEFPKEGPSILRIQQVVRGDSAAYFCASSPAGGSIGNTIYFGEGSWLTVV.

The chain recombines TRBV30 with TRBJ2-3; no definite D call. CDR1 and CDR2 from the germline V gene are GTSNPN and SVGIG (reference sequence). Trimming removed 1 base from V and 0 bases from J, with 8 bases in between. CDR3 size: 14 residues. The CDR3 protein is CAWSGGVSTDTQYF. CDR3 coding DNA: TGTGCCTGGAGTGGTGGAGTTAGCACAGATACGCAGTATTTT.

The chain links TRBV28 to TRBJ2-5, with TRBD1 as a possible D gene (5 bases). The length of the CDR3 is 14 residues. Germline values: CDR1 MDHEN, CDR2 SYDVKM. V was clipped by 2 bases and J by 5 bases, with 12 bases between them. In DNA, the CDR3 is TGTGCCAGCAGTTTAGACAGTATTAGGGAGACCCAGTACTTC. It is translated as CASSLDSIRETQYF. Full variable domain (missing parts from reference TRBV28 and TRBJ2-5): DVKVTQSSRYLVKRTGEKVFLECVQDMDHENMFWYRQDPGLGLRLIYFSYDVKMKEKGDIPEGYSVSREKKERFSLILESASTNQTSMYLCASSLDSIRETQYFGPGTRLLVL.

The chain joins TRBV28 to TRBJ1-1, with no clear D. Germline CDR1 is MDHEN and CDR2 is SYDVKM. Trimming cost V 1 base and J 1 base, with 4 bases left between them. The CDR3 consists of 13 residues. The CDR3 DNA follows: TGTGCCAGCAGTTTATACAAGAACACTGAAGCTTTCTTT. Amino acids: CASSLYKNTEAFF.

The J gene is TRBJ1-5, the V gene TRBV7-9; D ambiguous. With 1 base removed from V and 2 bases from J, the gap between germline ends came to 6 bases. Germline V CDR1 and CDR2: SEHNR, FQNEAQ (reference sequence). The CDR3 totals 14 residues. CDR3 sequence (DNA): TGTGCCAGCAGCTTAGAAACGGGCAATCAGCCCCAGCATTTT. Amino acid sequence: CASSLETGNQPQHF.

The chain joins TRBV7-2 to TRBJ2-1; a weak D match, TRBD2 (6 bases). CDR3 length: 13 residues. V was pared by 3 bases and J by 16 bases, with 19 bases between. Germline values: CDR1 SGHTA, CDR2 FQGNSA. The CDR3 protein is CASSFGGDSSEFF. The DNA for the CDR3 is TGTGCCAGCAGCTTCGGCGGGGACTCCTCGGAATTCTTC.

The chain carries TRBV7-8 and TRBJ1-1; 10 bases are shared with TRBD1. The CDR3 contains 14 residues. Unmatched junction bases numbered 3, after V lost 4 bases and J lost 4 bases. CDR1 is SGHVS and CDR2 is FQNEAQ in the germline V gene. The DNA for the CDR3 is TGTGCCAGCAGCTGGGACAGGGGCGCCACTGAAGCTTTCTTT. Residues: CASSWDRGATEAFF.

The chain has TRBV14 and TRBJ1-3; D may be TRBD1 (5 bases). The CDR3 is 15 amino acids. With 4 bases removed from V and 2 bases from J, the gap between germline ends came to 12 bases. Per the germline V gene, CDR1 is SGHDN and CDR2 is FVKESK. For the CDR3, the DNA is TGTGCCAGCAGCCGATCCAGGGCGACTGGAAACACCATATATTTT. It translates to CASSRSRATGNTIYF.

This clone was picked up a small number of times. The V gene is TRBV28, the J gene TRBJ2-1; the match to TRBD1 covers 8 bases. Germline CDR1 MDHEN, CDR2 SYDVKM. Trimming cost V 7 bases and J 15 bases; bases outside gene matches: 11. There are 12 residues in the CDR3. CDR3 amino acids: CASTIIPGQAFF. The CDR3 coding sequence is TGTGCCAGCACCATCATCCCGGGACAGGCGTTCTTC. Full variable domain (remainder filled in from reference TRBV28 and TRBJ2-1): DVKVTQSSRYLVKRTGEKVFLECVQDMDHENMFWYRQDPGLGLRLIYFSYDVKMKEKGDIPEGYSVSREKKERFSLILESASTNQTSMYLCASTIIPGQAFFGPGTRLTVL.

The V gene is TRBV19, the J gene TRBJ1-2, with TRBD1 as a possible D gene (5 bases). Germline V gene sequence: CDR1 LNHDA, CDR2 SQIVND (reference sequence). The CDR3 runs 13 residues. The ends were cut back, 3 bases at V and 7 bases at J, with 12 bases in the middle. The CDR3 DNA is TGTGCCAGTAGTATTGGGGCAGAGGCTGGCTACACCTTC. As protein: CASSIGAEAGYTF. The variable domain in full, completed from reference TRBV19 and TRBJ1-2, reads DGGITQSPKYLFRKEGQNVTLSCEQNLNHDAMYWYRQDPGQGLRLIYYSQIVNDFQKGDIAEGYSVSREKKESFPLTVTSAQKNPTAFYLCASSIGAEAGYTFGSGTRLTVV.

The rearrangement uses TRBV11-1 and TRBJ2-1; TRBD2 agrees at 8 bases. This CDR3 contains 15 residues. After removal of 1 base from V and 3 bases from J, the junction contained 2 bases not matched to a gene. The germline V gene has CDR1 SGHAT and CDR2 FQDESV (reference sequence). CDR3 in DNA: TGTGCCAGCAGCTTAGGTAGCGGGAACTACAATGAGCAGTTCTTC. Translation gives CASSLGSGNYNEQFF.

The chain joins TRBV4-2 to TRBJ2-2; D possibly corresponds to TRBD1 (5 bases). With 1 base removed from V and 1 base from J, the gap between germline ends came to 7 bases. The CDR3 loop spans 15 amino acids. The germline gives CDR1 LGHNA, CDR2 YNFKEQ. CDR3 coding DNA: TGTGCCAGCAGCCAAGTGGACAAGAACACCGGGGAGCTGTTTTTT. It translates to CASSQVDKNTGELFF.

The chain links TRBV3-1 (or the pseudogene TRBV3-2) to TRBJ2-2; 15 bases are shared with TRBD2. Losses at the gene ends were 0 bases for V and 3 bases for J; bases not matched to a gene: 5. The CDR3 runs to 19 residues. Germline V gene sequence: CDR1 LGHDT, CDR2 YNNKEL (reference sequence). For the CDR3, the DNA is TGTGCCAGCAGCCAAGATCGGACTAGCGGGAGGGCCCACACCGGGGAGCTGTTTTTT. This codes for CASSQDRTSGRAHTGELFF.

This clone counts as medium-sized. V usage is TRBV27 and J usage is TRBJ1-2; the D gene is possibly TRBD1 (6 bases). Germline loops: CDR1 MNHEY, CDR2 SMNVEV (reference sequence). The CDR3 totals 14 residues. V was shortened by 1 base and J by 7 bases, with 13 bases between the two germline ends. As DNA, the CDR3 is TGTGCCAGCAGTTTATGGGCAGGGGCCTTTGGCTACACCTTC. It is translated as CASSLWAGAFGYTF.

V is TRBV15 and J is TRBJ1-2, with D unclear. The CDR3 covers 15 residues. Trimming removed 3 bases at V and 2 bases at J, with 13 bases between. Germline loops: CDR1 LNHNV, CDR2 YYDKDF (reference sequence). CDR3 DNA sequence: TGTGCCACCAGCAGGACGACCCTAGAGAACTATGGCTACACCTTC. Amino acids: CATSRTTLENYGYTF. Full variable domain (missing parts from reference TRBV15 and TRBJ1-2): DAMVIQNPRYQVTQFGKPVTLSCSQTLNHNVMYWYQQKSSQAPKLLFHYYDKDFNNEADTPDNFQSRRPNTSFCFLDIRSPGLGDTAMYLCATSRTTLENYGYTFGSGTRLTVV.

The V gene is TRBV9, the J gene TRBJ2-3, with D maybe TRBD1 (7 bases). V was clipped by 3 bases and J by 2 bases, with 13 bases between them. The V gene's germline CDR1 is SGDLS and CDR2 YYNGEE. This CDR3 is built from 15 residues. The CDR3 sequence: CASSGRDRTTDTQYF. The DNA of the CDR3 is TGTGCCAGCAGCGGGAGGGACAGAACCACAGATACGCAGTATTTT.

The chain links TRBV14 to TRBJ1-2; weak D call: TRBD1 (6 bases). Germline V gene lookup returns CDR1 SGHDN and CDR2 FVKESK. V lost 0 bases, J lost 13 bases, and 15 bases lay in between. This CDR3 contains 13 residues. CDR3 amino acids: CASSQDPRDTTTF. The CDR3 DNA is TGTGCCAGCAGCCAAGATCCCCGGGACACGACCACCTTC.

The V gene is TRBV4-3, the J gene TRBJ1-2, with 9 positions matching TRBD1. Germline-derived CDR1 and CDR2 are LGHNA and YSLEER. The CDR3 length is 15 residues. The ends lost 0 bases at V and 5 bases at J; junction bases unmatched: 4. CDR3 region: CASSQDGQGPYGYTF. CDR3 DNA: TGCGCCAGCAGCCAAGACGGACAGGGGCCTTATGGCTACACCTTC.

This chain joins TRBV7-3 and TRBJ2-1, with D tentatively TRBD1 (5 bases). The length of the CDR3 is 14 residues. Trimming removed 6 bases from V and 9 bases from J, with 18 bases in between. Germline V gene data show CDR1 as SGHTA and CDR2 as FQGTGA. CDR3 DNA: TGTGCCAGCAGAGAAACAAATAGGGGTACTGAGCAGTTCTTC. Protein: CASRETNRGTEQFF.

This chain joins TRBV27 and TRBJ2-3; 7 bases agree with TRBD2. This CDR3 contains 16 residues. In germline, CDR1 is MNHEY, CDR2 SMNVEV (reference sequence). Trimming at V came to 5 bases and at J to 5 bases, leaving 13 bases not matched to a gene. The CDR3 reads CASSVGRRELVDTQYF. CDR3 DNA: TGTGCCAGCAGTGTCGGAAGGCGGGAGTTGGTAGATACGCAGTATTTT.

CDR3 amino acids: CASSQELQGLRIYF. As DNA, the CDR3 is TGCGCCAGCAGCCAAGAGTTACAGGGTTTAAGGATATATTTT. The chain couples TRBV4-3 to TRBJ1-3; TRBD1 is a possible D gene (6 bases). The CDR3 spans 14 residues. Germline V lookup: CDR1 LGHNA, CDR2 YSLEER. V shed 0 bases and J shed 13 bases, with 16 bases lying between them.

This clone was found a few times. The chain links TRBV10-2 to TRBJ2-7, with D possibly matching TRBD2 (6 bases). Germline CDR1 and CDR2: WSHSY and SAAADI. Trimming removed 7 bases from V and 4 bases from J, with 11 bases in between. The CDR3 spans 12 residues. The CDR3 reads CASNGGMYEQYF. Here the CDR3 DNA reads TGCGCCAGCAACGGCGGGATGTACGAGCAGTACTTC.

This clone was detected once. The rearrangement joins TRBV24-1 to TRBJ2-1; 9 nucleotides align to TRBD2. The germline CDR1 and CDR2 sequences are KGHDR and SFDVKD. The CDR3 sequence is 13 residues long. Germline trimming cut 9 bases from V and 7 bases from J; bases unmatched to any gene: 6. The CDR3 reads CATSLAGLNEQFF. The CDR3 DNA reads TGTGCCACCTCACTAGCGGGCCTAAATGAGCAGTTCTTC.